This T cell receptor beta chain was retrieved from a study of early T cells in non-severe SARS-CoV-2 infection. For the study at large: Chains were unpaired, as sequencing was done on bulk RNA from unsorted whole blood.

Germline loops: CDR1 MNHNY, CDR2 SVGAGI (reference sequence). The CDR3 is 12 amino acids. The V end lost 0 bases, the J end lost 7 bases, and 4 bases lay between the germline ends. In the library, individual cDNA molecules carried attached unique molecular identifiers. TCRdb passed the 5' RACE reads through MiXCR, listing each CDR3 protein once. The sample lists about 86,000 distinct CDR3 sequences; 13% to 15% were seen once. Overall study results and limits: Using VDJdb, the matching emphasized anti-spike CD8 responses while missing private and CD4 specificities.

This clonotype was observed a few times. Its antigen remains unidentified. The clonotype comes from an adult who was a healthcare worker with PCR-confirmed SARS-CoV-2 infection or an uninfected control (not recorded which). V gene TRBV6-6 combines with J gene TRBJ1-5; the D is unclear. Input material: whole blood. CDR3 in amino acids: CASSYSEQPQHF. The CDR3, as DNA: TGTGCCAGCAGTTACTCTGAGCAGCCCCAGCATTTT.